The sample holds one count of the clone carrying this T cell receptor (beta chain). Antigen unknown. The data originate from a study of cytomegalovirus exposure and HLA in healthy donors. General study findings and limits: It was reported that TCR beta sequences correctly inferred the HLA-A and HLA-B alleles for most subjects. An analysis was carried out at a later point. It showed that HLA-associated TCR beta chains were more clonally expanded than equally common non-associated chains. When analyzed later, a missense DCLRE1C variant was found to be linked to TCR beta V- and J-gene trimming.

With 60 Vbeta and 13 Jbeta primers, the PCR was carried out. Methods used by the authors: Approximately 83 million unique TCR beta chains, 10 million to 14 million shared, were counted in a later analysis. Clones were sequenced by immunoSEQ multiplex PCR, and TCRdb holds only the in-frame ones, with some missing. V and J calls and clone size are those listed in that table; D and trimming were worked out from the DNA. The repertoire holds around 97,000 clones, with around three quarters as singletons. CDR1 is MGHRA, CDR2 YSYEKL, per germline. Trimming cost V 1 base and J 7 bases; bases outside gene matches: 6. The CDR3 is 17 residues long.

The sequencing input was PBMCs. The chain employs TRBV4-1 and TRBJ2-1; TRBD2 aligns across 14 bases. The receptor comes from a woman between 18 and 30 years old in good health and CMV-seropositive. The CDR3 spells CASSQGLAGGLRNEQFF. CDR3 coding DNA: TGCGCCAGCAGCCAAGGACTAGCGGGAGGGCTTAGGAATGAGCAGTTCTTC.